This TCR beta chain emerged from a study of CD8 T cells in ankylosing spondylitis. Overall study results and limits: Reported data indicate significant enrichment of disease-linked clones within matched ankylosing spondylitis synovial fluid. Before this, some motif variants had been reported in reactive arthritis synovial fluid and blood. Blood of patients with ankylosing spondylitis appeared to be characterized by a TCR beta motif of 8 or 9 highly homologous variants. Disease-linked clones displayed a CD8+ phenotype and appeared relatively rarely in peripheral blood.

In TCRdb, the 5' RACE reads were re-called with MiXCR into one record per CDR3 protein. This sample carries about 220,000 distinct CDR3 sequences, about 10% of them seen once, and the ten largest clones take about 20%. Comments on this clonotype: Its specificity is unknown.

This clonotype was obtained from a male donor with ankylosing spondylitis or in good health (not recorded which). Sequences were obtained from blood, either unsorted or a sorted T cell fraction (not recorded which).

The CDR3 DNA is TGTGCCAGCAGTCTTCTGACCATGAATACAGATACGCAGTATTTT. Translated, it gives CASSLLTMNTDTQYF. The chain is built from TRBV28 and TRBJ2-3; D uncertain. The germline V gene encodes CDR1 MDHEN and CDR2 SYDVKM. The V gene lost 5 bases and the J gene lost 3 bases, with 15 bases spanning the gap. This CDR3 contains 15 residues.